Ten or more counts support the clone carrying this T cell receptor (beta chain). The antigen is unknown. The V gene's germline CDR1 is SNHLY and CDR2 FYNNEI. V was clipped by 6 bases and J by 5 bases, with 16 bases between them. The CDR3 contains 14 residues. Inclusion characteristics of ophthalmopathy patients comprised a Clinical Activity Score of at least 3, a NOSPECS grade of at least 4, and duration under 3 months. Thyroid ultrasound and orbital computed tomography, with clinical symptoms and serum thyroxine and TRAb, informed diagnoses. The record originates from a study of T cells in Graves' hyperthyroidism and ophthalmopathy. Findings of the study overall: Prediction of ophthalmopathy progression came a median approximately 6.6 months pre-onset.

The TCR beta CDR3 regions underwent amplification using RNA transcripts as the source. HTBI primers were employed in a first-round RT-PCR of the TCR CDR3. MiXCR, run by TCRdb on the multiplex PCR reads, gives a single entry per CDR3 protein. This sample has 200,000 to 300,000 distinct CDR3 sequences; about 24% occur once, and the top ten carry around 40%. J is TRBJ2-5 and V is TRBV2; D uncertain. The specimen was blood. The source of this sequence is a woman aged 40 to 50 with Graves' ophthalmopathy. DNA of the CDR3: TGTGCCAGCAGCGACCCTCTATCGCGGGAGACCCAGTACTTC. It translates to CASSDPLSRETQYF. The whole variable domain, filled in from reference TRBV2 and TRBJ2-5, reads EPEVTQTPSHQVTQMGQEVILRCVPISNHLYFYWYRQILGQKVEFLVSFYNNEISEKSEIFDDQFSVERPDGSNFTLKIRSTKLEDSAMYFCASSDPLSRETQYFGPGTRLLVL.